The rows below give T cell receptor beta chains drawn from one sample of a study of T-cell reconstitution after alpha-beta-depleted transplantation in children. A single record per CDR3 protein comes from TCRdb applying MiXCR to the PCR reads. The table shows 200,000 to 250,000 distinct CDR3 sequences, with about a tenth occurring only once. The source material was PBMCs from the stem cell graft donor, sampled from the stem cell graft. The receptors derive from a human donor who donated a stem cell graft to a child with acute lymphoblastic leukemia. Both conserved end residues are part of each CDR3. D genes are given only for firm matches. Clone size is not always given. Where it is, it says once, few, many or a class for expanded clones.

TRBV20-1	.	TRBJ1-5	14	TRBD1	CSAETGGFNQPQHF	TGCAGTGCTGAGACAGGGGGTTTTAATCAGCCCCAGCATTTT
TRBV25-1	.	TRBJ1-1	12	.	CASSESRHEAFF	TGTGCCAGCAGTGAATCGAGACATGAAGCTTTCTTT
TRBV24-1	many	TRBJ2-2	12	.	CATSRNTGELFF	TGTGCCACCAGCCGGAACACCGGGGAGCTGTTTTTT
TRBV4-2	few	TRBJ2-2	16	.	CASSQEMAGNTGELFF	TGTGCCAGCAGCCAAGAGATGGCGGGGAACACCGGGGAGCTGTTTTTT
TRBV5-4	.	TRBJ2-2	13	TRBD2	CASSFGLDRELFF	TGTGCCAGCAGCTTCGGACTAGACCGGGAGCTGTTTTTT
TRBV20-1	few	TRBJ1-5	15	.	CSATRDGASNQPQHF	TGCAGTGCTACTAGAGACGGGGCTAGCAATCAGCCCCAGCATTTT
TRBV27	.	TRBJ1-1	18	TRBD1	CASSSPYASRDSNTEAFF	TGTGCCAGCAGTTCCCCTTACGCTAGCAGGGACAGCAACACTGAAGCTTTCTTT
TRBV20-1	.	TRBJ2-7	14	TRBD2	CSAAGLAGGNEQYF	TGCAGTGCCGCAGGACTAGCGGGGGGAAACGAGCAGTACTTC
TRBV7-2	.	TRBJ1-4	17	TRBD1	CASSLAGTGPTNEKLFF	TGTGCCAGCAGCTTAGCAGGGACAGGGCCCACTAATGAAAAACTGTTTTTT
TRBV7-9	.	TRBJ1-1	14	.	CASSLERQGIEAFF	TGTGCCAGCAGCTTAGAGCGTCAGGGGATTGAAGCTTTCTTT
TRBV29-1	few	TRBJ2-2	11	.	CSAGSTGELFF	TGCAGCGCTGGGTCCACCGGGGAGCTGTTTTTT
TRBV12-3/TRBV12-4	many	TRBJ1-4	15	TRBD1	CASNRPGTGYEKLFF	TGTGCCAGCAACCGTCCCGGGACAGGGTATGAAAAACTGTTTTTT
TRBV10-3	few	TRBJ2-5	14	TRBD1	CAARDRGDQETQYF	TGTGCCGCAAGGGACAGGGGCGACCAAGAGACCCAGTACTTC
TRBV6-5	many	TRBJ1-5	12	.	CASGGFNQPQHF	TGTGCCAGCGGAGGATTCAATCAGCCCCAGCATTTT
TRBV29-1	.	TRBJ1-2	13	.	CSVVVAKNYGYTF	TGCAGCGTTGTAGTGGCGAAAAACTATGGCTACACCTTC
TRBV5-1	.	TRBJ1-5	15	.	CASSLEAGANQPQHF	TGCGCCAGCAGCTTGGAAGCCGGGGCAAATCAGCCCCAGCATTTT
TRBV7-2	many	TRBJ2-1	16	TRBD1	CASSLGGTGASNEQFF	TGTGCCAGCAGCTTAGGAGGGACAGGGGCGTCAAATGAGCAGTTCTTC
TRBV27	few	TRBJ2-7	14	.	CASSSPPGINEQYF	TGTGCCAGCAGTTCACCCCCAGGGATCAACGAGCAGTACTTC
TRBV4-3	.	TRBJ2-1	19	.	CASSYGPQLVTEFVNEQFF	TGCGCCAGCAGCTACGGACCACAACTCGTTACGGAATTCGTAAATGAGCAGTTCTTC
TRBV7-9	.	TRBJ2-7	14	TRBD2	CASSFGRGGYEQYF	TGTGCCAGCAGTTTTGGACGGGGAGGGTACGAGCAGTACTTC
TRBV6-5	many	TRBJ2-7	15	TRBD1	CASSSPGQGYYEQYF	TGTGCCAGCAGTTCCCCCGGACAGGGGTACTACGAGCAGTACTTC
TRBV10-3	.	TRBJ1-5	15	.	CAISESSGGNQPQHF	TGTGCCATCAGTGAGTCGAGCGGTGGCAATCAGCCCCAGCATTTT
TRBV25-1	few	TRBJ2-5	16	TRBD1	CASIPYDRDRDETQYF	TGTGCCAGCATCCCGTATGACCGGGACAGGGACGAGACCCAGTACTTC
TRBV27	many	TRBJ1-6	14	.	CATRLGGRNSPLHF	TGTGCCACCCGACTCGGAGGGCGTAATTCACCCCTCCACTTT
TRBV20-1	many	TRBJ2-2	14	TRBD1	CSAQGDPNTGELFF	TGCAGTGCTCAGGGGGACCCGAACACCGGGGAGCTGTTTTTT
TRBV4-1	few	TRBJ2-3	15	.	CASRNRGILGDTQYF	TGCGCCAGCAGGAATCGGGGGATTTTGGGGGATACGCAGTATTTT
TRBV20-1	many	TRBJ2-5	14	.	CSARHLNNQETQYF	TGCAGTGCTAGACACTTGAACAACCAAGAGACCCAGTACTTC
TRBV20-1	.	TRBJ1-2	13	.	CSAIEGSNYGYTF	TGCAGTGCTATCGAGGGGAGCAACTATGGCTACACCTTC
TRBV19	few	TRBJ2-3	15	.	CASSGTARGTDTQYF	TGTGCCAGTAGCGGGACCGCCCGCGGGACAGATACGCAGTATTTT